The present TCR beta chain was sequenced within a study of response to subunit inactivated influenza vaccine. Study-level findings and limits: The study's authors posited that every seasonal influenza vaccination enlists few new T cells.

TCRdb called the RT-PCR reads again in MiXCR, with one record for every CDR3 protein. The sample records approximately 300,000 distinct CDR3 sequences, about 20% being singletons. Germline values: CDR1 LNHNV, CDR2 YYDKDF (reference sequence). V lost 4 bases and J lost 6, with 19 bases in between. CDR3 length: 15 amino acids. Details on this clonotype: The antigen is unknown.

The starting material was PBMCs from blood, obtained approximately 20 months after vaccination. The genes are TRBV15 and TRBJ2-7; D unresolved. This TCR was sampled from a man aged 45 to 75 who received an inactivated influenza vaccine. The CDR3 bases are TGTGCCACCAGCATTTCCTCCCAACACGGCCTCGAGCAGTACTTC. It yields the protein CATSISSQHGLEQYF. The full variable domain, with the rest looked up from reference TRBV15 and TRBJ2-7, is DAMVIQNPRYQVTQFGKPVTLSCSQTLNHNVMYWYQQKSSQAPKLLFHYYDKDFNNEADTPDNFQSRRPNTSFCFLDIRSPGLGDTAMYLCATSISSQHGLEQYFGPGTRLTVT.